Presented here are 11 T cell receptor beta chains from one specimen sequenced in a study of blood T cells in healthy people across ages. A second about 6 to 12 cycle PCR used barcoded and J-beta primers. MiXCR was run by TCRdb on the 5' RACE reads, yielding one entry per CDR3 protein. The table records hundreds of thousands of distinct CDR3 sequences, about 61% of them present only once. Sequencing input: blood. The receptors were sampled from a man aged 35-49 years in good health.

The chain employs TRBV28 and TRBJ1-2; weak D call: TRBD1 (5 bases). The CDR3 is 13 amino acids. The germline V gene encodes CDR1 MDHEN and CDR2 SYDVKM. With 9 bases removed from V and 3 bases from J, the gap between germline ends came to 14 bases. Written as DNA, the CDR3 is TGTGCCAGTGTAGGGGCCTTTGACTATGGCTACACCTTC. Residues: CASVGAFDYGYTF.

Ten or more counts support this clonotype. The chain uses TRBV29-1 and TRBJ1-2; D is perhaps TRBD1 (6 bases). The CDR3 is 12 amino acids. From germline, CDR1 is SQVTM and CDR2 ANQGSEA. V was cut by 4 bases and J by 7 bases, with 13 bases left in between. The CDR3 loop is CSVATLRGGYTF. The CDR3 DNA reads TGCAGCGTTGCGACCCTCAGGGGTGGCTACACCTTC.

The rearrangement joins TRBV12-3 or TRBV12-4 to TRBJ2-3, with D perhaps matching TRBD1 (5 bases). CDR3 length: 14 amino acids. V was shortened by 5 bases and J by 6 bases, with 15 bases between the two germline ends. In DNA, the CDR3 is TGTGCCAGCAGTCAACTCAGGGTTAGCGATACGCAGTATTTT. Its protein is CASSQLRVSDTQYF.

V gene TRBV6-2 or TRBV6-3 combines with J gene TRBJ2-7, with TRBD2 identical over 13 bases. The J segment lost 6 bases and the V segment lost 6 bases, leaving 17 bases of the junction unmatched. The CDR3 sequence is 18 residues long. The V gene's germline CDR1 is MNHEY and CDR2 SVGEGT. CDR3 region: CASSRRLTSGRLGSEQYF. CDR3 bases: TGTGCCAGCAGCCGCCGCCTGACTAGCGGGAGGCTCGGGAGCGAGCAGTACTTC.

The V and J genes are TRBV24-1 and TRBJ2-3, with 8 bases fitting TRBD2. The CDR3 runs 17 residues. The germline V gene encodes CDR1 KGHDR and CDR2 SFDVKD. V lost 7 bases and J lost 5; bases outside the gene matches: 16. Written as DNA, the CDR3 is TGTGCCACCAGGGCATCCAGGCCCGTCGGGAGGGTAGATACGCAGTATTTT. This codes for CATRASRPVGRVDTQYF.

The gene calls are TRBV7-2 and TRBJ2-1, with 7 bases lining up with TRBD2. The germline gives CDR1 SGHTA, CDR2 FQGNSA. V gave up 3 bases and J gave up 0 bases; unmatched junction bases: 5. This CDR3 has 16 amino acids. CDR3 DNA sequence: TGTGCCAGCAGCTTGGCACTAGCGAGCTCCTACAATGAGCAGTTCTTC. Translation: CASSLALASSYNEQFF.

Notes on this clonotype: Sequence at one end of the junction differs from germline and may be a read error. The chain joins TRBV20-1 to TRBJ2-4; weak D call: TRBD2 (6 bases). The germline CDR1 and CDR2 sequences are DFQATT and SNEGSKA (reference sequence). The CDR3 is made up of 13 amino acids. CDR3 protein: CSARLVTKNIQYF. The CDR3 DNA follows: TGTAGTGCGAGACTAGTTACCAAAAACATTCAGTACTTC.

This chain uses TRBV18 with TRBJ2-1, with 7 bases fitting TRBD1. The CDR3 is 14 residues long. The germline gives CDR1 KGHSH, CDR2 LQKENI. Losses at the gene ends were 0 bases for V and 7 bases for J; bases not matched to a gene: 3. The CDR3 coding sequence is TGTGCCAGCTCACCACCGTACAGGGGAAATGAGCAGTTCTTC. Its translation: CASSPPYRGNEQFF.

A few counts support this clonotype. V is TRBV12-3 or TRBV12-4 and J is TRBJ1-2; 8 nucleotides match TRBD1. The J segment lost 6 bases and the V segment lost 5 bases, leaving 5 bases of the junction unmatched. The CDR3 contains 13 residues. The CDR3 DNA reads TGTGCCAGCAGTCCCCCGGGACAGGATGGCTACACCTTC. Amino acids: CASSPPGQDGYTF.

V usage is TRBV10-3 and J usage is TRBJ2-7; TRBD1 matches at 10 bases. CDR1 is ENHRY, CDR2 SYGVKD, per germline. V lost 6 bases, J lost 8 bases, and 10 bases stayed unmatched. There are 14 residues in the CDR3. CDR3 DNA: TGTGCCATCAGCGGTGGCGGGACAGGGGCCAAGCAGTACTTC. Its protein is CAISGGGTGAKQYF.

This chain uses TRBV28 with TRBJ1-1, with unresolved D. The V end lost 5 bases, the J end lost 5 bases, and 9 bases lay between the germline ends. Per the germline V gene, CDR1 is MDHEN and CDR2 is SYDVKM. This CDR3 is built from 12 residues. Written as DNA, the CDR3 is TGTGCCAGCAGTCCACGGAGAACTGAAGCTTTCTTT. Amino acids: CASSPRRTEAFF.